This TCR beta chain was obtained from a study of beta chain features in type 1 diabetes (dated by TCRdb to the late 2010s). Notes on the research overall: No differences in mean age, gender distribution, total cell number or subset yield were found between patients and healthy donors. Whereas all 30 or so donors provided naive and central memory subsets, regulatory and stem cell-like memory subsets were isolated from just 8 patients and roughly 8 healthy donors. A total of about 100,000,000 sorted cells were examined across all samples, and RNA yield correlated strongly with the number of cells per subset. The study compared the TCRB repertoires of sorted circulating CD4+ T cell subsets in recently diagnosed type 1 diabetes patients with those in matched healthy donors. The full study reports these points: Patients with type 1 diabetes made fewer insertions and deleted more nucleotides at VDJ recombination sites, implying thymic rearrangement abnormalities. Type 1 diabetes patients showed a moderate but significant shortening of TCRB CDR3 length in all four CD4+ subsets. Shorter templates might have been favored by PCR, but patient and control samples were amplified and corrected together, so both groups would have been affected equally by any skew. Because the HLA sub-analyses included only small numbers of individuals, any influence of HLA type on TCRB rearrangement was left unresolved. The naive, central memory and regulatory TCRB repertoires appeared to resemble one another more closely among patients than among healthy donors. Because cDNA was sequenced instead of genomic DNA, highly expressing activated cells could be over-represented, though the groups showed no difference in activation or CD3 levels.

In regard to this clone: Its recognized antigen is unknown. No quality values exist for individual bases; no much larger clone is one base distant.

Each donor gave one peripheral blood draw, about 100 mL on average, collected into heparinised tubes. Using a panel that included CD45RO, CCR7, CD25, CD127, CD95 and CD27, naive, central memory, regulatory and stem cell-like memory CD4+ T cells were sorted on a BD FACSAria II. All sorted populations exceeded 95% purity. PBMCs were isolated right away by Lymphoprep density gradient centrifugation and were stained directly, without culture. To minimize batch effects, samples were stained and sorted in pairs, one healthy donor with one patient per experiment. All of the isolated RNA was reverse transcribed with the High Capacity cDNA Reverse Transcription Kit, so expressed TCRB transcripts were sequenced. Naive, central memory and regulatory T cell samples underwent deep immunoSEQ sequencing, averaging roughly 3.3 million total reads per sample. Sorted cells were lysed in RLT buffer, and RNA was extracted using DNase-treated RNeasy Micro or Mini kits according to cell number. Each cell subset was processed separately to prevent cross-contamination, with patient and healthy donor samples processed together. Using the immunoSEQ multiplex PCR, TCRB sequences were amplified from cDNA into 87-bp fragments spanning the CDR3 region. Sequencing of the amplicons was performed on the Illumina HiSeq platform. The authors' pipeline ran thus. Synthetic template baselines were used to correct PCR bias computationally, reads within Hamming distance 2 were collapsed together, and singletons that could not be merged were discarded. Reads were aligned against IMGT to assign V, D and J genes, CDR3 length and insertions or deletions at six rearrangement sites. Clonotype counts were normalized to sorted cell number within each subset before computing true diversity and Gini coefficients with the tcR R package. Repertoire sharing was quantified using the overlap coefficient calculated on TCRB nucleotide sequences. Out-of-frame TCRB sequences from naive cells were analyzed to stand in for the pre-selection repertoire. Drawn from immuneACCESS, this table holds only the in-frame rearrangements with V and J called that TCRdb kept. Clones are partly lost; checked studies trace under half to an unresolved V gene and leave the rest unexplained. The V and J calls and clone size come from that table; D and trimming were worked out from the DNA. For this sample the table gives around 400,000 clones, of which around 12% were detected only once. In total, the top ten clones hold more than 0.015% of the sample.

Trimming takes 6 bases from V and 3 bases from J, and the germline ends sit 16 bases apart. The CDR3 measures 15 amino acids from cysteine to phenylalanine. Of the read, only the CDR3 DNA is kept; its 45 bases are in frame from base 1. The germline V gene gives CDR1 as SNHLY and CDR2 as FYNNEI. This receptor was obtained from a man aged 18-30 years in good health. The specimen sequenced was naive CD4+ T cells from blood. Read against the paper, the sample's cell subset or site label means: true naive CD4+ T cells. The sequence joins TRBV2 to TRBJ2-3, with TRBD2 perhaps the D gene, on 6 matching bases. The DNA reads as follows: TGTGCCAGCAGCCTGGCGGGGCCATTAACAGATACGCAGTATTTT. Its amino acids are CASSLAGPLTDTQYF.